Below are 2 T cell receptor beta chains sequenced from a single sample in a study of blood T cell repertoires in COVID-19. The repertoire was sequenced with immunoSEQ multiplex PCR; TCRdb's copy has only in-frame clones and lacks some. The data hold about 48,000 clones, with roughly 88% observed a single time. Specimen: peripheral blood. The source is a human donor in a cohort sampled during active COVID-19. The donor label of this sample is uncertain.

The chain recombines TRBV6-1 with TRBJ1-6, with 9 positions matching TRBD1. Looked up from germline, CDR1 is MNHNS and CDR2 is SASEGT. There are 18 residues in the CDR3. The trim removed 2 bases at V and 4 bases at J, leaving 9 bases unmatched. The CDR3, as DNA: TGTGCCAGCAGTGAACCCCCGACAGGGGGTTTGTATAATTCACCCCTCCACTTT. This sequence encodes CASSEPPTGGLYNSPLHF.

The CDR3 nucleotides read TGTGCCAGCAGCCGTTCCCTGGGCCGAACAGGGGGCGGCGGTCAGCCCCAGCATTTT. The encoded protein is CASSRSLGRTGGGGQPQHF. V and J are TRBV7-2 and TRBJ1-5; 9 nucleotides match TRBD1. Per germline, CDR1 SGHTA and CDR2 FQGNSA. CDR3 length: 19 amino acids. J lost 6 bases, V lost 5 bases, and 20 bases had no gene match.